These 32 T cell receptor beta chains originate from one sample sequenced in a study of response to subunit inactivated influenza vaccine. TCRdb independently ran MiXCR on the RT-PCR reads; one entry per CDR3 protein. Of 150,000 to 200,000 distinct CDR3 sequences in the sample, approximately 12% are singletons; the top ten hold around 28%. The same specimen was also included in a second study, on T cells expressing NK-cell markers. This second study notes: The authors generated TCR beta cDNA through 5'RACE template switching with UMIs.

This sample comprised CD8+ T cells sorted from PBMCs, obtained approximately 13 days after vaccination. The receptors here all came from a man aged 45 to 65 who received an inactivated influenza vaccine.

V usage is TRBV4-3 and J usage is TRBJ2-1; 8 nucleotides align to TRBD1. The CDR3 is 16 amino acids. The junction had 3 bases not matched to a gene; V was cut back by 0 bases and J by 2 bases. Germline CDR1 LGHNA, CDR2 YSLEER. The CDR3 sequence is CASSQDGQGAYNEQFF. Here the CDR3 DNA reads TGCGCCAGCAGCCAAGATGGACAGGGCGCCTACAATGAGCAGTTCTTC.

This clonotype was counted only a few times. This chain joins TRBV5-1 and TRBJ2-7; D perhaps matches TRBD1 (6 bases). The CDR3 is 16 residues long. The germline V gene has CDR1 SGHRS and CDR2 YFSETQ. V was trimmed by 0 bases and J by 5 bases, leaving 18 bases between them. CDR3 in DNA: TGCGCCAGCAGCTTGGCCGCCAGGGGATTTGTTAACGAGCAGTACTTC. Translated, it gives CASSLAARGFVNEQYF. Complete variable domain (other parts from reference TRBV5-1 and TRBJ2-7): KAGVTQTPRYLIKTRGQQVTLSCSPISGHRSVSWYQQTPGQGLQFLFEYFSETQRNKGNFPGRFSGRQFSNSRSEMNVSTLELGDSALYLCASSLAARGFVNEQYFGPGTRLTVT.

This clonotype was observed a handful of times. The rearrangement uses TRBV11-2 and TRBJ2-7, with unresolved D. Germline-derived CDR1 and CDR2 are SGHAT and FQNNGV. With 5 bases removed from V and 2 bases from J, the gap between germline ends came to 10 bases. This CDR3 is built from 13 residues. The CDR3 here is CASSAGLAYEQYF. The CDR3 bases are TGTGCCAGCAGCGCTGGGCTAGCCTACGAGCAGTACTTC.

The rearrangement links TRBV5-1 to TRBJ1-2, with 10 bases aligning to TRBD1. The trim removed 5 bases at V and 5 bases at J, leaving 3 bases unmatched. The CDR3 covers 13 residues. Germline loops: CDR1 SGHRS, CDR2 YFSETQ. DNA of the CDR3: TGCGCCAGCAGACCGGACAGGGGGTATGGCTACACCTTC. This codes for CASRPDRGYGYTF.

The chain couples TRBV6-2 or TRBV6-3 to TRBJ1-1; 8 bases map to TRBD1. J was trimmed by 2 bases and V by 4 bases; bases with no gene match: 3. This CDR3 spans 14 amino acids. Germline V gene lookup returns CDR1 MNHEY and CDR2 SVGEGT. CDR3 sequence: CASSLGQVNTEAFF. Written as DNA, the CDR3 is TGTGCCAGCAGTTTGGGACAGGTCAACACTGAAGCTTTCTTT.

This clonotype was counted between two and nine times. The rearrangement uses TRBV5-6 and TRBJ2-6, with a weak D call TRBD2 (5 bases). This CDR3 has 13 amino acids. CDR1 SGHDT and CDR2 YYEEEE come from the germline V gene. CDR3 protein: CATSGSGANVLTF. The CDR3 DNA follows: TGTGCTACCAGCGGCTCTGGGGCCAACGTCCTGACTTTC.

The CDR3 DNA reads as TGCGCCAGCAGCCCTAGACCTATCGGGACAGGGGAGGGCTATGGCTACACCTTC. Translating it yields CASSPRPIGTGEGYGYTF. V is TRBV4-1 and J is TRBJ1-2; 10 bases are shared with TRBD1. This CDR3 has 18 residues. The junction had 15 bases not matched to a gene; V was cut back by 4 bases and J by 4 bases. Looked up from germline, CDR1 is MGHRA and CDR2 is YSYEKL.

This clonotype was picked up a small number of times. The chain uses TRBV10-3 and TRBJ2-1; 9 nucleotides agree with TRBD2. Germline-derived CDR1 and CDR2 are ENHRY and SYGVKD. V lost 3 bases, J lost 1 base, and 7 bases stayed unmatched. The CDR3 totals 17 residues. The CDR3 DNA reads TGTGCCATCAGTGACGGTAGCGGGAGCGCTTCCTACAATGAGCAGTTCTTC. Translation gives CAISDGSGSASYNEQFF.

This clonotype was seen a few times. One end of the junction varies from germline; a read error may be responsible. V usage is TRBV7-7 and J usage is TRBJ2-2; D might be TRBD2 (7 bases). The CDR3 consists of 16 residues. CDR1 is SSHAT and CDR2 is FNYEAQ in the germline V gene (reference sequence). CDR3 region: CASSPRGGGHTGELFF. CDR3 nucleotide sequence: TGTGCTAGCAGCCCCAGGGGCGGGGGCCACACCGGGGAGCTGTTTTTT.

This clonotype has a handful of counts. As DNA, the CDR3 is TGCGCCAGCAGCCAAGATTGGGAGACCCAGTACTTC. Amino acids: CASSQDWETQYF. The V gene is TRBV4-3, the J gene TRBJ2-5, with D unresolved. CDR3 length: 12 residues. CDR1 is LGHNA and CDR2 is YSLEER in the germline V gene. V was shortened by 0 bases and J by 5 bases, with 4 bases between the two germline ends.

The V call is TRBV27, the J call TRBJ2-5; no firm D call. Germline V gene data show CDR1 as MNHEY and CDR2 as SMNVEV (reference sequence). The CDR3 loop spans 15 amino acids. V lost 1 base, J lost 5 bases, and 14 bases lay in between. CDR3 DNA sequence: TGTGCCAGCAGTTTATTTTCTCCCATCGGGGAGACCCAGTACTTC. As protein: CASSLFSPIGETQYF.

The chain's CDR3 is CASSWDRVRGSYNSPLHF. The CDR3 DNA follows: TGTGCCAGCAGTTGGGACAGGGTTAGAGGCTCCTATAATTCACCCCTCCACTTT. The gene calls are TRBV5-5 and TRBJ1-6; 9 nucleotides match TRBD1. The CDR3 is made up of 18 amino acids. The junction had 9 bases not matched to a gene; V was cut back by 5 bases and J by 0 bases. Germline CDR1 reads SGHKS; CDR2 reads YYEKEE (reference sequence).

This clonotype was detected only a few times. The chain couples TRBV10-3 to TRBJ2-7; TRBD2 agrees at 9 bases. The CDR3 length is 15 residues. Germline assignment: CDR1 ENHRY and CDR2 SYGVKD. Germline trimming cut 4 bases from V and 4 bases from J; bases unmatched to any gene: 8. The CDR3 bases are TGTGCCATCAGTGCCCCGGTAGCGGGAGTTTACGAGCAGTACTTC. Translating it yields CAISAPVAGVYEQYF.

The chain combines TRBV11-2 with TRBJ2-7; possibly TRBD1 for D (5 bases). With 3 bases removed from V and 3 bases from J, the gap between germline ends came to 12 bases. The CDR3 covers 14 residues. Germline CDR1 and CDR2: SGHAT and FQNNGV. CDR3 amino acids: CASSLSGPHYEQYF. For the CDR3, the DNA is TGTGCCAGCAGCTTGTCAGGGCCTCACTACGAGCAGTACTTC.

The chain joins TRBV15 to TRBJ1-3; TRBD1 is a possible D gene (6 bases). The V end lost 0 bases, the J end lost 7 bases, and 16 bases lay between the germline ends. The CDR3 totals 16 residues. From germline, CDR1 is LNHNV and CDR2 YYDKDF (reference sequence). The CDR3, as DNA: TGTGCCACCAGCAGAGATAATTGGGACACCCGGAACACCATATATTTT. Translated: CATSRDNWDTRNTIYF.

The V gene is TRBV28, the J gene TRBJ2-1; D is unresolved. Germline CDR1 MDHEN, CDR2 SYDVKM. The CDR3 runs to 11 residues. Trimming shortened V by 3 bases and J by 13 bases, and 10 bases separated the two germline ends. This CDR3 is CASSFTENQFF. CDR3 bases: TGTGCCAGCAGTTTTACCGAAAACCAGTTCTTC.

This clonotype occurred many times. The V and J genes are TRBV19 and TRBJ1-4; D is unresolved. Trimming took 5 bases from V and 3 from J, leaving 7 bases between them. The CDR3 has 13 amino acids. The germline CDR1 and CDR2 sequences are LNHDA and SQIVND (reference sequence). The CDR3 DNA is TGTGCCAGTAGTCCGCGTTCTAATGAAAAACTGTTTTTT. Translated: CASSPRSNEKLFF.

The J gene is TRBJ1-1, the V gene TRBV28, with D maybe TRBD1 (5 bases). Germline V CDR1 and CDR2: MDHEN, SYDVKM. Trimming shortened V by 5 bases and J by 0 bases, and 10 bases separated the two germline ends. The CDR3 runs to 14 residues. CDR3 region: CASSHRRLNTEAFF. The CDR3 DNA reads TGTGCCAGCAGTCACAGGCGACTGAACACTGAAGCTTTCTTT. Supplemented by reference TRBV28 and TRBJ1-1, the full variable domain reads DVKVTQSSRYLVKRTGEKVFLECVQDMDHENMFWYRQDPGLGLRLIYFSYDVKMKEKGDIPEGYSVSREKKERFSLILESASTNQTSMYLCASSHRRLNTEAFFGQGTRLTVV.

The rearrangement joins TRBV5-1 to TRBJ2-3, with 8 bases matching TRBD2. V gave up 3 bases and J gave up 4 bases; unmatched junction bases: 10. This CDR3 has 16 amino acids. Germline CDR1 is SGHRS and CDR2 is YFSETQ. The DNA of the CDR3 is TGCGCCAGCAGCTCTATCTTGGCTAGCGGGCCAGATACGCAGTATTTT. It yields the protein CASSSILASGPDTQYF.

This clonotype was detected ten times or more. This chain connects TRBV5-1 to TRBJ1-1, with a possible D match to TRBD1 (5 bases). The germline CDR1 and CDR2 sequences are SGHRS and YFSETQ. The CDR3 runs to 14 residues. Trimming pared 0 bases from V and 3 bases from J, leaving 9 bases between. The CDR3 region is CASSLEPGHTEAFF. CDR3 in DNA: TGCGCCAGCAGCTTGGAACCGGGGCACACTGAAGCTTTCTTT.

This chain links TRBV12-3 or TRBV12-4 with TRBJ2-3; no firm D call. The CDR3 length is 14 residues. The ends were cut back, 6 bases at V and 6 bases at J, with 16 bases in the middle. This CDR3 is CASRAGYTADTQYF. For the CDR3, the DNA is TGTGCCAGCAGGGCAGGATACACAGCGGATACGCAGTATTTT.

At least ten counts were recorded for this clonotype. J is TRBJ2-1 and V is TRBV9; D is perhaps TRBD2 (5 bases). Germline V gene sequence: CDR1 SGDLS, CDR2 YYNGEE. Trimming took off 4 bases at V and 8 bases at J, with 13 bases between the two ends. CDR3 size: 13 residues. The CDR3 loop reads CASSPGDRHEQFF. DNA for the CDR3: TGTGCCAGCAGCCCCGGGGATCGCCATGAGCAGTTCTTC.

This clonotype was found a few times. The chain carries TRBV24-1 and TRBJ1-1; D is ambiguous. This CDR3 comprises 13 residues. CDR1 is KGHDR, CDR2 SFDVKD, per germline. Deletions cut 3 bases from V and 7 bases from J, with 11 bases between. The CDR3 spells CATSDGSSNEAFF. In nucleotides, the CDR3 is TGTGCCACCAGTGATGGAAGTTCGAATGAAGCTTTCTTT.

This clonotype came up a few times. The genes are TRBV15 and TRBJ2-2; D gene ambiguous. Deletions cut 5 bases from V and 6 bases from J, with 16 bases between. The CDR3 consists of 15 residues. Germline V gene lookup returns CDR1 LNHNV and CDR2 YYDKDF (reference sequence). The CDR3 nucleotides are TGTGCCACCAGCCTTCACGGATGGGGTTCCGGGGAGCTGTTTTTT. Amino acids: CATSLHGWGSGELFF.

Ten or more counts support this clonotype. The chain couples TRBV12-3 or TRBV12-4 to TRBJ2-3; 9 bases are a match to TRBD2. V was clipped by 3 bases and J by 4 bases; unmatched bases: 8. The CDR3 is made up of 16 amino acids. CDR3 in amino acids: CASSFSGTSFPDTQYF. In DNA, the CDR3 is TGTGCCAGCAGTTTCAGCGGGACTAGCTTTCCAGATACGCAGTATTTT.

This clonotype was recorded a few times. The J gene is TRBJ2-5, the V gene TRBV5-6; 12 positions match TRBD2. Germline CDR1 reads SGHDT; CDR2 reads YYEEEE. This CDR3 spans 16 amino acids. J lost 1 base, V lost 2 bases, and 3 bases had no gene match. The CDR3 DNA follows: TGTGCCAGCAGCTTCGGACTAGCGGGGCCCCAAGAGACCCAGTACTTC. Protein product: CASSFGLAGPQETQYF.

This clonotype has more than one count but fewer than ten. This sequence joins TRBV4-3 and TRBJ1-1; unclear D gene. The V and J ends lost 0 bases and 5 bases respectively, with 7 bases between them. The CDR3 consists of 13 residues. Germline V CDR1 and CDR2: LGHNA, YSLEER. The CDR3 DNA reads TGCGCCAGCAGCCAAGAAACGGGTACTGAAGCTTTCTTT. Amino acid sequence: CASSQETGTEAFF.

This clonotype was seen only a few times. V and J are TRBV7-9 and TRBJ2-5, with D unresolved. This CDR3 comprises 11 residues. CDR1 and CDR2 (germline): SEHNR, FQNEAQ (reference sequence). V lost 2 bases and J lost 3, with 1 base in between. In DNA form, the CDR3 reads TGTGCCAGCAGCTTAAAAGAGACCCAGTACTTC. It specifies CASSLKETQYF.

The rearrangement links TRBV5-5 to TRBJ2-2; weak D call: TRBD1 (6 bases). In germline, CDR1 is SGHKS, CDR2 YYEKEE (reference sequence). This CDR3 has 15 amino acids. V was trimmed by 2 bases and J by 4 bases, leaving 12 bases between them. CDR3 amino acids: CASSFTRGGTGELFF. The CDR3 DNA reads TGTGCCAGCAGCTTTACCAGGGGTGGCACCGGGGAGCTGTTTTTT. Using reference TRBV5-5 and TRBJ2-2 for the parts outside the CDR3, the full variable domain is DAGVTQSPTHLIKTRGQQVTLRCSPISGHKSVSWYQQVLGQGPQFIFQYYEKEERGRGNFPDRFSARQFPNYSSELNVNALLLGDSALYLCASSFTRGGTGELFFGEGSRLTVL.

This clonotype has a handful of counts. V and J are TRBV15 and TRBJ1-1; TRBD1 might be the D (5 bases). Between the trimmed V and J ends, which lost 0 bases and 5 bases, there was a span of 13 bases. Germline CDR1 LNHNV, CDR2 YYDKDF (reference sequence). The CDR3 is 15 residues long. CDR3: CATSRDLVAGTEAFF. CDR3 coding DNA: TGTGCCACCAGCAGAGATTTAGTCGCAGGGACTGAAGCTTTCTTT.

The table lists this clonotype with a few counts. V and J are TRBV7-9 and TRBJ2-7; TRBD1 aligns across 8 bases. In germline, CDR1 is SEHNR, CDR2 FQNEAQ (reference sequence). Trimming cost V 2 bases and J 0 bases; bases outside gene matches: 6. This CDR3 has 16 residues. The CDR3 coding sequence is TGTGCCAGCAGCTTACCCCCGGACAGGGCCTCCTACGAGCAGTACTTC. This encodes CASSLPPDRASYEQYF.

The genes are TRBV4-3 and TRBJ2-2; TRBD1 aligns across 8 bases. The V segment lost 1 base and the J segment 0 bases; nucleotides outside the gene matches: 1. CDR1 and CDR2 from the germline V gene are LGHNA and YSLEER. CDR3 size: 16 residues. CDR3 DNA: TGCGCCAGCAGCCAAGGGACAGGGACGAACACCGGGGAGCTGTTTTTT. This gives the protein CASSQGTGTNTGELFF.